The source of this TCR beta chain is a study of beta chain features in type 1 diabetes. The study's findings and limits: People with Type 1 diabetes carried modestly yet significantly shorter TCRB CDR3s in all four CD4+ subsets. It was among patients, rather than healthy donors, that naive, central memory and Treg TCRB repertoires appeared more similar. Because the template was cDNA, high-expressing cells might be over-represented.

Central memory, naive, regulatory and stem cell-like memory CD4+ cells were sorted by CD45RO/CCR7/CD25/CD127/CD95/CD27. As to this clone: The antigen remains unidentified.

As every portion of the isolated RNA was reverse transcribed, the sequencing read expressed TCRB transcripts. TCRdb keeps only in-frame clones here, not all; method: immunoSEQ multiplex PCR. The sample carries some 150,000 clones, 9.5% to 10% recorded once. Germline V gene lookup returns CDR1 MNHEY and CDR2 SVGAGI. Trimming removed 3 bases from V and 15 bases from J, with 12 bases in between. The CDR3 contains 11 residues. The sequencing sample was made of central memory CD4+ T cells from blood. The clonotype was recovered from a woman aged 35 to 49 in good health. This chain connects TRBV6-5 to TRBJ2-4; possible D gene TRBD1, 5 bases. In DNA form, the CDR3 reads TGTGCCAGCAGTTATAAGGGGCGACGGTACTTC. The encoded protein is CASSYKGRRYF.